The clone carrying this T cell receptor (beta chain) was picked up a small number of times. Its antigen is still unknown. Using its own MiXCR run on the reads, TCRdb lists one record per CDR3 protein. The top ten clones hold around 13% of a sample with 650,000 to 850,000 distinct CDR3 sequences, almost 30% of them seen once. CDR3 length equals 15 residues. Germline loops: CDR1 SEHNR, CDR2 FQNEAQ (reference sequence). Deletions cut 5 bases from V and 3 bases from J, with 14 bases between. The sample belongs to a study of T cell repertoires in cytomegalovirus infection. In the study overall: Both CMV infection and a matching HLA type were indicated by public TCR beta signatures.

Sample: cultured CD8+ T cells from PBMCs, taken from culture after CMV antigen stimulation. This TCR derives from a human donor in good health (CMV status not recorded). Some clones in this sample may be carry-over from other donors' samples. The rearrangement links TRBV7-9 to TRBJ1-3; D remains unclear. CDR3 loop: CASSPPGSHGNTIYF. The CDR3 nucleotides read TGTGCCAGCAGCCCTCCGGGATCGCATGGAAACACCATATATTTT.